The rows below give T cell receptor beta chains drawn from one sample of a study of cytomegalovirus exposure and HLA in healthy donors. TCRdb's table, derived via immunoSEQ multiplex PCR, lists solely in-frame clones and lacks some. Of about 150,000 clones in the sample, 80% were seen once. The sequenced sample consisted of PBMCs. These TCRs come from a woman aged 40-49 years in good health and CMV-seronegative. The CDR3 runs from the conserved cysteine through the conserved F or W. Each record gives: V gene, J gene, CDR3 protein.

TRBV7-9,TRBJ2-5,CASSYTGEQETQYF
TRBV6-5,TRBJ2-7,CASSPSGMSYEQYF
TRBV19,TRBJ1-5,CASNRRDRDNQPQHF
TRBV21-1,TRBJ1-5,CASSIDMGNQPQHF
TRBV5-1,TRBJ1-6,CASSPVGTGNSPLHF
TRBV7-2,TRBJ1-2,CASSFPGSRGYTF
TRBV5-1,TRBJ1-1,CASSLGAYTEAFF
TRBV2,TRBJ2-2,CASSTGTTNTGELFF
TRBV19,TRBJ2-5,CASGGTGQETQYF
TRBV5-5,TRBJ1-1,CASSLEQGFTEAFF
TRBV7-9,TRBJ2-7,CASSRGGGRDYEQYF
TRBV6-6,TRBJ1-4,CASSYRTGWEKLFF
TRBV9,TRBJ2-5,CASSEGGRTQETQYF
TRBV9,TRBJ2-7,CASSAGLGSDEQYF
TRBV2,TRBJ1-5,CASSDRGSNQPQHF
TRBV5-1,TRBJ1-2,CASSPGTGGVSYTF
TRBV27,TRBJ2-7,CASSFGPDKEQYF
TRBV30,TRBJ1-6,CAWRSGIGGSPLHF
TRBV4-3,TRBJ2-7,CASGPGQGGLYEQYF
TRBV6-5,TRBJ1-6,CASGPDSPLHF
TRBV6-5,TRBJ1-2,CASRISGGAGGYTF
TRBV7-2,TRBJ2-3,CASSYWTGTDTQYF
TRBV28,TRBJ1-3,CASRDSFSGNTIYF
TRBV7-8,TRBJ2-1,CASSLSSGGYNEQFF
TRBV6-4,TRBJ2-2,CASSPGQENTGELFF
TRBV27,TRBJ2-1,CASTSYNEQFF
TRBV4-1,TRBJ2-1,CASSFLGRGSNNEQFF
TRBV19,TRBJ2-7,CASSAFRGGSYEQYF
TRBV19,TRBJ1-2,CASSLSPGNYGYTF
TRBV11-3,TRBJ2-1,CASSLDWGPDRKYNEQFF
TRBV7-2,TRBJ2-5,CASSPGRGEETQYF
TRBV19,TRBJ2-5,CASSIADRGLRKTQYF
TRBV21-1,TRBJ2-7,CASRTSGRDEQYF
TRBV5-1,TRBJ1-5,CASSAGDGNQPQHF
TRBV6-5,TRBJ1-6,CASRLGTVNSPLHF
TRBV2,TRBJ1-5,CASSEITGGMGNQPQHF
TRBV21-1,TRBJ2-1,CASSKYLRNNEQFF
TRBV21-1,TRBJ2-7,CASSPHHPGQSYF
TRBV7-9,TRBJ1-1,CASSLLAASLYTEAFF
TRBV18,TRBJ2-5,CASSPGRGETQYF
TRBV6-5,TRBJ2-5,CASSYSTQTKETQYF